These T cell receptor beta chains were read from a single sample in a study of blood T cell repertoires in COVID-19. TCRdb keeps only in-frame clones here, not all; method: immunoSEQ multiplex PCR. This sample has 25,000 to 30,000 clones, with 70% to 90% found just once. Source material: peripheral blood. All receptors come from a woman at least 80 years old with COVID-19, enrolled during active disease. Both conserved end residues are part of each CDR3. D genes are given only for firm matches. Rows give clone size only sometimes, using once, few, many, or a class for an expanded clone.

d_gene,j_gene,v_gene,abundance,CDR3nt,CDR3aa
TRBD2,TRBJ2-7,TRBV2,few,TGTGCCAGCAGTGTCCAGCGGGGGGGCCCCGAGCAGTACTTC,CASSVQRGGPEQYF
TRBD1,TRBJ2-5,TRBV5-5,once,TGTGCCAGCAGCTTTCCCCGGACAGGGATGGAGACCCAGTACTTC,CASSFPRTGMETQYF
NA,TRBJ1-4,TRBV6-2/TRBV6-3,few,TGTGCCAGCAGTTTTCACTCCTCTACAGGACCAACTAATGAAAAACTGTTTTTT,CASSFHSSTGPTNEKLFF
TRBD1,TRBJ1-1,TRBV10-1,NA,TGCGCCAGCAGTGAGTCGGCAGGGGGCACTGAAGCTTTCTTT,CASSESAGGTEAFF
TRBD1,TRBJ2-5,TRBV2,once,TGTGCCAGCAGTGCCCGGACAGGCGGAGAGACCCAGTACTTC,CASSARTGGETQYF
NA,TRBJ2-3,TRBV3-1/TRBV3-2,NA,TGTGCCAGCAGCCAGACAAGCGGACGCACAGATACGCAGTATTTT,CASSQTSGRTDTQYF
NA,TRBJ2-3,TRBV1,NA,TGCACCAGCAGTCGATCCGGGGTGGGTACAGATACGCAGTATTTT,CTSSRSGVGTDTQYF
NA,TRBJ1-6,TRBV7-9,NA,TGTGCCAGCAGCTCAGGGAACTATAATTCACCCCTCCACTTT,CASSSGNYNSPLHF
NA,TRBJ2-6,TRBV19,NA,TGTGCCAGTAGTATCGGGACAAACGTATACAATGGGGCCAACGTCCTGACTTTC,CASSIGTNVYNGANVLTF
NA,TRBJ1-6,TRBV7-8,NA,TGTGCCAGCAGCTTAGCGGTGACGAGGAGCTCCTATAATTCACCCCTCCACTTT,CASSLAVTRSSYNSPLHF
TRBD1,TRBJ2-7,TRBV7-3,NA,TGTGCCAGCAGCTTAAGTCCCGGGACAGGAGGGATCTACGAGCAGTACTTC,CASSLSPGTGGIYEQYF
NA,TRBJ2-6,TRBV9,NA,TGTGCCAGCAGCGTAGCCCTTGGCGGGGCCAACGTCCTGACTTTC,CASSVALGGANVLTF
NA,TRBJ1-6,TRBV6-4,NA,TGTGCCAGCAGCCAAGTAGGGGGGGCACCCCTCCACTTT,CASSQVGGAPLHF
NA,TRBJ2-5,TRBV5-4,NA,TGTGCCAGCAGCCGCACAGAGCAAGAGACCCAGTACTTC,CASSRTEQETQYF
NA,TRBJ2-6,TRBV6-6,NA,TGTGCCAGCAGTTATGGCCCGATCGACGTCCTGACTTTC,CASSYGPIDVLTF
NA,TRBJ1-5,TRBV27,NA,TGTGCCAGCAGTATATACCGGGACACCATCTTGCATTTT,CASSIYRDTILHF
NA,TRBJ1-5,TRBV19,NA,TGTGCCAGTAAGGGGACACCTAAGAGCAATCAGCCCCAGCATTTT,CASKGTPKSNQPQHF
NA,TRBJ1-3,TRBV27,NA,TGTGCCAGCAGTTTTCAGGGGACGGGAGGAAACACCATATATTTT,CASSFQGTGGNTIYF
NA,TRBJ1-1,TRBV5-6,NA,TGTGCCAGCAGCTTGGGTGTCAGGGGAATGAGTGAAGCTTTCTTT,CASSLGVRGMSEAFF
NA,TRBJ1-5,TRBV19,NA,TGTGCCAGCCTATCAGGGCCTAATAGCAATCAGCCCCAGCATTTT,CASLSGPNSNQPQHF
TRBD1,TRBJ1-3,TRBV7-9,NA,TGTGCCAGCAGCTTAGGCGGGACAGGATATAGAAACACCATATATTTT,CASSLGGTGYRNTIYF
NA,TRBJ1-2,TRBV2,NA,TGTGCCAGCAGGAGGAGCCTGGACAGCCAACGGGGAGGCTACACCTTC,CASRRSLDSQRGGYTF